The 5 T cell receptor beta chains below all came from one sample that was sequenced in a study of cytomegalovirus exposure and HLA in healthy donors. The PCR contained 60 Vbeta and 13 Jbeta primers. The assay was immunoSEQ multiplex PCR, and TCRdb's table has in-frame clones only and misses some. The sample has approximately 140,000 clones; 70% to 80% are singletons. The specimen sequenced was PBMCs. The origin of the receptors is a man aged 35 to 55 in good health and CMV-seropositive.

The genes are TRBV11-2 and TRBJ2-1; TRBD2 matches at 7 bases. CDR1 and CDR2 (germline): SGHAT, FQNNGV. The CDR3 has 15 residues. V lost 5 bases, J lost 4 bases, and 8 bases stayed unmatched. Here the CDR3 DNA reads TGTGCCAGCAGCCCGACTAGCCAACCTTACAATGAGCAGTTCTTC. It codes for CASSPTSQPYNEQFF. The full variable domain, with the rest looked up from reference TRBV11-2 and TRBJ2-1, is EAGVAQSPRYKIIEKRQSVAFWCNPISGHATLYWYQQILGQGPKLLIQFQNNGVVDDSQLPKDRFSAERLKGVDSTLKIQPAKLEDSAVYLCASSPTSQPYNEQFFGPGTRLTVL.

The chain is built from TRBV5-1 and TRBJ2-1; 13 positions match TRBD2. Losses at the gene ends were 4 bases for V and 2 bases for J; bases not matched to a gene: 6. CDR3 length: 17 amino acids. Looked up from germline, CDR1 is SGHRS and CDR2 is YFSETQ. The CDR3 spells CASSPGLAGATYNEQFF. The CDR3 coding sequence is TGCGCCAGCAGCCCCGGACTAGCGGGAGCAACCTACAATGAGCAGTTCTTC.

The chain employs TRBV7-9 and TRBJ2-1, with 7 bases matching TRBD1. Germline assignment: CDR1 SEHNR and CDR2 FQNEAQ (reference sequence). V lost 0 bases, J lost 4 bases, and 3 bases stayed unmatched. There are 15 residues in the CDR3. The CDR3 DNA follows: TGTGCCAGCAGCTTAGCCCGGACAGGATACAATGAGCAGTTCTTC. It translates to CASSLARTGYNEQFF.

This chain uses TRBV5-4 with TRBJ1-6, with D perhaps matching TRBD1 (6 bases). CDR1 is SGHNT, CDR2 YYREEE, per germline (reference sequence). The CDR3 is 13 residues long. The germline V and J ends were trimmed by 4 bases and 11 bases, with 13 bases remaining between them. The chain's CDR3 is CASSLQGPAPLHF. DNA of the CDR3: TGTGCCAGCAGCCTACAGGGTCCGGCACCCCTCCACTTT. Variable domain in full (rest from reference TRBV5-4 and TRBJ1-6): ETGVTQSPTHLIKTRGQQVTLRCSSQSGHNTVSWYQQALGQGPQFIFQYYREEENGRGNFPPRFSGLQFPNYSSELNVNALELDDSALYLCASSLQGPAPLHFGNGTRLTVT.

The chain joins TRBV7-8 to TRBJ2-2; TRBD1 matches at 7 bases. The germline V gene encodes CDR1 SGHVS and CDR2 FQNEAQ. V lost 5 bases, J lost 6 bases, and 12 bases stayed unmatched. The CDR3 contains 16 residues. The CDR3 reads CASSPPSGGLPGELFF. In DNA, the CDR3 is TGTGCCAGCAGCCCCCCTTCAGGGGGTCTGCCCGGGGAGCTGTTTTTT. Full variable domain (remainder filled in from reference TRBV7-8 and TRBJ2-2): GAGVSQSPRYKVAKRGQDVALRCDPISGHVSLFWYQQALGQGPEFLTYFQNEAQLDKSGLPSDRFFAERPEGSVSTLKIQRTQQEDSAVYLCASSPPSGGLPGELFFGEGSRLTVL.